Below, 2 T cell receptor beta chains from the same sample are listed, as sequenced in a study of T cell changes during pregnancy in multiple sclerosis. Produced via immunoSEQ multiplex PCR; TCRdb's table is partial and in-frame only. This sample yields roughly 39,000 clones, of which roughly nine tenths are seen a single time; approximately 0.79% belongs to the top ten. The material sequenced was CD4+ T cells from peripheral blood mononuclear cells, taken before pregnancy. The receptor source for this set is a female donor with multiple sclerosis, enrolled in a pregnancy study.

The J gene is TRBJ1-5, the V gene TRBV19, with D possibly TRBD1 on 5 matching bases. Germline assignment: CDR1 LNHDA and CDR2 SQIVND (reference sequence). This CDR3 comprises 15 residues. V lost 7 bases to trimming and J lost 0 bases, with 13 bases between them. In DNA, the CDR3 is TGTGCCAGTACCAGGGAAGTAAATAGCAATCAGCCCCAGCATTTT. Translation: CASTREVNSNQPQHF.

This chain connects TRBV4-1 to TRBJ2-5; D may be TRBD1 (6 bases). The CDR3 runs 16 residues. Germline V CDR1 and CDR2: MGHRA, YSYEKL. V dropped 0 bases and J dropped 2 bases, with 13 bases sitting between them. CDR3 nucleotide sequence: TGCGCCAGCAGCCAAGATAGCTGGACAGTTCAAGAGACCCAGTACTTC. As protein: CASSQDSWTVQETQYF.